Each of the 30 T cell receptor beta chains below was sequenced from the same sample in a study of T cells in Graves' hyperthyroidism and ophthalmopathy. RNA transcripts served as the template for amplifying TCR beta CDR3 regions. When the TCR CDR3 underwent first-round RT-PCR, the HTBI primer set was used. TCRdb re-called the multiplex PCR reads through MiXCR, storing one row per CDR3 protein. The table shows 100,000 to 130,000 distinct CDR3 sequences, with 15% to 20% occurring only once. The sequencing sample was made of blood. These receptors were taken from a woman between 45 and 65 years old with Graves' hyperthyroidism.

This sequence joins TRBV2 and TRBJ2-1; possibly TRBD2 for D (6 bases). CDR1 is SNHLY, CDR2 FYNNEI, per germline. The ends were cut back, 0 bases at V and 6 bases at J, with 12 bases in the middle. The CDR3 spans 15 residues. CDR3 loop: CASSEAGTFGNEQFF. The CDR3 nucleotides are TGTGCCAGCAGTGAAGCTGGGACTTTCGGCAATGAGCAGTTCTTC.

V usage is TRBV6-1 and J usage is TRBJ2-2; 10 bases align to TRBD2. Trimming cost V 6 bases and J 6 bases; bases outside gene matches: 10. The CDR3 has 16 amino acids. Per the germline V gene, CDR1 is MNHNS and CDR2 is SASEGT. This chain's CDR3 is CASRRGLAAGPGELFF. The CDR3 DNA sequence: TGTGCCAGCAGACGCGGACTAGCGGCAGGGCCCGGGGAGCTGTTTTTT.

The sample holds many counts of this clonotype. J is TRBJ2-7 and V is TRBV30; 8 bases agree with TRBD2. This CDR3 is 13 amino acids long. Germline CDR1 GTSNPN, CDR2 SVGIG (reference sequence). V dropped 3 bases and J dropped 2; count of bases not matched to a gene: 3. The CDR3 DNA reads TGTGCCTGGAGAAGTAGCGGGGCCTACGAGCAGTACTTC. This gives the protein CAWRSSGAYEQYF. Complete variable domain (other parts from reference TRBV30 and TRBJ2-7): SQTIHQWPATLVQPVGSPLSLECTVEGTSNPNLYWYRQAAGRGLQLLFYSVGIGQISSEVPQNLSASRPQDRQFILSSKKLLLSDSGFYLCAWRSSGAYEQYFGPGTRLTVT.

This chain uses TRBV2 with TRBJ1-2, with unresolved D. Trimming took 3 bases from V and 2 from J, leaving 10 bases between them. CDR1 is SNHLY, CDR2 FYNNEI, per germline. The CDR3 sequence is 14 residues long. The CDR3 is CASSENSQNYGYTF. The CDR3 DNA reads as TGTGCCAGCAGTGAGAACTCCCAAAACTATGGCTACACCTTC.

This clonotype was detected ten times or more. The chain recombines TRBV20-1 with TRBJ1-5, with D maybe TRBD1 (6 bases). V was clipped by 6 bases and J by 1 base, with 13 bases between them. The germline CDR1 and CDR2 sequences are DFQATT and SNEGSKA (reference sequence). The CDR3 spans 14 residues. CDR3 loop: CSAPGRGSNQPQHF. The CDR3 DNA reads as TGCAGTGCACCGGGGAGGGGGAGCAATCAGCCCCAGCATTTT.

This clonotype was observed at least ten times. The rearrangement links TRBV30 to TRBJ2-5, with 10 bases that match TRBD1. CDR1 GTSNPN and CDR2 SVGIG come from the germline V gene (reference sequence). CDR3 length equals 16 residues. The junction had 14 bases not matched to a gene; V was cut back by 3 bases and J by 7 bases. Here the CDR3 DNA reads TGTGCCTGGAGCTCTACATTGTGGACAGGGGGTGGGACCCAGTACTTC. The encoded protein is CAWSSTLWTGGGTQYF.

This clonotype was seen only a few times. The V call is TRBV7-3, the J call TRBJ2-2; perhaps TRBD2 as D (5 bases). V lost 5 bases to trimming and J lost 4 bases, with 11 bases between them. CDR3 length equals 14 residues. CDR1 is SGHTA and CDR2 is FQGTGA in the germline V gene. CDR3 in DNA: TGTGCCAGCAGCCCGGACGGACTCACCGGGGAGCTGTTTTTT. Translation gives CASSPDGLTGELFF.

This clonotype was recorded many times. This sequence joins TRBV5-5 and TRBJ2-7, with D possibly being TRBD1 (5 bases). The CDR3 sequence is 13 residues long. Trimming shortened V by 1 base and J by 5 bases, and 10 bases separated the two germline ends. CDR1 is SGHKS and CDR2 is YYEKEE in the germline V gene (reference sequence). As DNA, the CDR3 is TGTGCCAGCAGCTTGCCAGGGATTGACGAGCAGTACGTC. Translated: CASSLPGIDEQYV.

The table lists this clonotype with many counts. This chain's CDR3 is CASSYIRGRNQPQHF. CDR3 nucleotide sequence: TGTGCCAGCAGTTACATCAGGGGCAGAAATCAGCCCCAGCATTTT. This chain connects TRBV6-5 to TRBJ1-5; TRBD1 might be the D (6 bases). The CDR3 covers 15 residues. Germline V CDR1 and CDR2: MNHEY, SVGAGI. Deletions cut 2 bases from V and 4 bases from J, with 12 bases between.

This clonotype was seen many times. This chain uses TRBV12-3 or TRBV12-4 with TRBJ2-2; a possible D gene is TRBD2 (6 bases). Trimming left V 7 bases short and J 5 bases short, with 14 bases between. The length of the CDR3 is 14 residues. The CDR3 is CASTIGGRTGELFF. In DNA form, the CDR3 reads TGTGCCAGCACCATCGGAGGGAGGACCGGGGAGCTGTTTTTT.

This clonotype was counted at least ten times. Just one base apart from a much larger clone, this may be a read error. The J gene is TRBJ2-1, the V gene TRBV28; 8 positions match TRBD2. Germline CDR1 is MDHEN and CDR2 is SYDVKM. The CDR3 has 21 amino acids. Germline trimming cut 6 bases from V and 0 bases from J; bases unmatched to any gene: 22. CDR3 residues: CASRNRPWREVTESSYNEQFF. Here the CDR3 DNA reads TGTGCCAGCAGAAACCGTCCGTGGCGGGAGGTTACCGAGAGCTCCTACAATGAGCAGTTCTTC.

Many counts were recorded for this clonotype. The chain recombines TRBV30 with TRBJ1-2; D gene ambiguous. V lost 3 bases to trimming and J lost 8 bases, with 13 bases between them. The germline V gene encodes CDR1 GTSNPN and CDR2 SVGIG (reference sequence). The CDR3 is 12 amino acids. The CDR3 sequence is CAWRSILPGYTF. DNA of the CDR3: TGTGCCTGGAGGTCGATTCTTCCCGGCTACACCTTC. Supplemented by reference TRBV30 and TRBJ1-2, the full variable domain reads SQTIHQWPATLVQPVGSPLSLECTVEGTSNPNLYWYRQAAGRGLQLLFYSVGIGQISSEVPQNLSASRPQDRQFILSSKKLLLSDSGFYLCAWRSILPGYTFGSGTRLTVV.

This clonotype was counted at least ten times. The rearrangement uses TRBV29-1 and TRBJ2-3; 8 bases line up with TRBD1. Trimming removed 7 bases from V and 6 bases from J; junction bases left unmatched: 15. This CDR3 has 15 residues. The germline V gene has CDR1 SQVTM and CDR2 ANQGSEA. The CDR3 protein is CSAGVGTGDPDTQYF. The CDR3 DNA sequence: TGCAGCGCGGGGGTCGGGACAGGAGATCCGGATACGCAGTATTTT.

V and J are TRBV19 and TRBJ1-1; TRBD1 is a possible D gene (5 bases). CDR1 is LNHDA and CDR2 is SQIVND in the germline V gene (reference sequence). The CDR3 sequence is 12 residues long. V lost 2 bases, J lost 4 bases, and 5 bases lay in between. The CDR3 bases are TGTGCCAGTAGTATACAGGGCACTGAAGCTTTCTTT. This encodes CASSIQGTEAFF.

This clonotype was counted at least ten times. This rearrangement joins TRBV15 to TRBJ2-3, with 7 bases lining up with TRBD1. The J segment lost 2 bases and the V segment lost 0 bases, leaving 11 bases of the junction unmatched. The CDR3 has 18 residues. CDR1 and CDR2 from the germline V gene are LNHNV and YYDKDF (reference sequence). CDR3 in DNA: TGTGCCACCAGCAGAGATCCCGTCAGGGGGTTGGTCACAGATACGCAGTATTTT. It translates to CATSRDPVRGLVTDTQYF. Full variable domain (outside the CDR3, taken from reference TRBV15 and TRBJ2-3): DAMVIQNPRYQVTQFGKPVTLSCSQTLNHNVMYWYQQKSSQAPKLLFHYYDKDFNNEADTPDNFQSRRPNTSFCFLDIRSPGLGDTAMYLCATSRDPVRGLVTDTQYFGPGTRLTVL.

The rearrangement joins TRBV16 to TRBJ2-2; D is ambiguous. There are 13 residues in the CDR3. The V end was cut by 0 bases, the J end by 6 bases, with 5 bases between. Germline V gene lookup returns CDR1 KGHSY and CDR2 FQNENV. CDR3 bases: TGTGCCAGCAGCCAATCGATTTCCGGGGAGCTGTTTTTT. Its translation: CASSQSISGELFF.

The J gene is TRBJ2-2, the V gene TRBV19; 7 bases map to TRBD2. The CDR3 runs to 16 residues. Germline CDR1 LNHDA, CDR2 SQIVND (reference sequence). V lost 6 bases and J lost 1; bases outside the gene matches: 8. The CDR3 spells CASRASGDRNTGELFF. In nucleotides, the CDR3 is TGTGCCAGTAGGGCAAGCGGGGACCGGAACACCGGGGAGCTGTTTTTT. The full variable domain, with the rest looked up from reference TRBV19 and TRBJ2-2, is DGGITQSPKYLFRKEGQNVTLSCEQNLNHDAMYWYRQDPGQGLRLIYYSQIVNDFQKGDIAEGYSVSREKKESFPLTVTSAQKNPTAFYLCASRASGDRNTGELFFGEGSRLTVL.

This chain joins TRBV9 and TRBJ1-1, with a weak D call TRBD1 (6 bases). V was clipped by 4 bases and J by 7 bases, with 14 bases between them. Germline loops: CDR1 SGDLS, CDR2 YYNGEE. The length of the CDR3 is 13 residues. CDR3 region: CASSLRGRGEAFF. The CDR3 nucleotides are TGTGCCAGCAGCCTTAGGGGGAGAGGTGAAGCTTTCTTT.

About this clonotype: Since a much larger clone is just one base distant, this may be a read error. The V gene is TRBV18, the J gene TRBJ2-3; no clear D. CDR1 and CDR2 (germline): KGHSH, LQKENI. The CDR3 totals 13 residues. This CDR3 is CAGSPYSGDTQYF. Here the CDR3 DNA reads TGTGCCGGCTCACCATACTCGGGAGATACGCAGTATTTT.

The chain links TRBV19 to TRBJ1-5; D is unclear. The CDR3 is 16 residues long. V was pared by 7 bases and J by 2 bases, with 18 bases between. CDR1 LNHDA and CDR2 SQIVND come from the germline V gene (reference sequence). This CDR3 reads CASTTSTYNRNQPQHF. The CDR3 DNA sequence: TGTGCCAGTACCACCTCGACTTATAATCGCAATCAGCCCCAGCATTTT.

This clonotype was counted between two and nine times. This chain joins TRBV7-8 and TRBJ1-2, with a weak D call TRBD1 (6 bases). This CDR3 is 14 amino acids long. In germline, CDR1 is SGHVS, CDR2 FQNEAQ. The V and J ends lost 3 bases and 7 bases respectively, with 15 bases between them. CDR3: CASSFAGRGGGYTF. The CDR3 bases are TGTGCCAGCAGCTTTGCGGGGAGGGGGGGTGGCTACACCTTC.

This clonotype was counted ten times or more. V gene TRBV15 combines with J gene TRBJ2-1, with a possible D match to TRBD1 (6 bases). The CDR3 contains 13 residues. Trimming stripped 9 bases from V and 8 bases from J, with 17 bases between. In germline, CDR1 is LNHNV, CDR2 YYDKDF (reference sequence). CDR3 in amino acids: CATGTPDHDEQFF. CDR3 sequence (DNA): TGTGCCACTGGGACACCAGACCACGATGAGCAGTTCTTC.

Many counts were recorded for this clonotype. The chain employs TRBV28 and TRBJ1-1; no definite D call. CDR1 is MDHEN, CDR2 SYDVKM, per germline. This CDR3 contains 15 residues. The V end lost 10 bases, the J end lost 0 bases, and 18 bases lay between the germline ends. In DNA, the CDR3 is TGTGCCATTTCAGAGCGGGGTTTCATGAACACTGAAGCTTTCTTT. Protein sequence: CAISERGFMNTEAFF. Drawing the rest from reference TRBV28 and TRBJ1-1, the complete variable domain is DVKVTQSSRYLVKRTGEKVFLECVQDMDHENMFWYRQDPGLGLRLIYFSYDVKMKEKGDIPEGYSVSREKKERFSLILESASTNQTSMYLCAISERGFMNTEAFFGQGTRLTVV.

At least ten counts were recorded for this clonotype. V and J are TRBV7-8 and TRBJ2-7; 8 positions match TRBD2. CDR3 length: 15 amino acids. Germline V gene data show CDR1 as SGHVS and CDR2 as FQNEAQ. V lost 6 bases and J lost 0; bases outside the gene matches: 7. CDR3 nucleotides: TGTGCCAGCAGGCCCACTAGCGGTAGCTCCTACGAGCAGTACTTC. Amino acid sequence: CASRPTSGSSYEQYF.

V usage is TRBV2 and J usage is TRBJ2-4, with TRBD2 matching over 12 bases. J lost 6 bases, V lost 6 bases, and 3 bases had no gene match. The CDR3 has 14 residues. Germline CDR1 and CDR2: SNHLY and FYNNEI. CDR3 residues: CASSPGLAGNIQYF. CDR3 DNA sequence: TGTGCCAGCAGCCCGGGACTAGCGGGAAACATTCAGTACTTC.

This clonotype was detected ten times or more. The genes are TRBV24-1 and TRBJ2-1; 13 positions match TRBD2. With V trimmed by 4 bases and J by 3 bases, 8 bases remained unmatched. The CDR3 is made up of 18 amino acids. Germline CDR1 reads KGHDR; CDR2 reads SFDVKD. CDR3 sequence (DNA): TGTGCCACCAGTGACGGACTAGCGGGAGTAAAAAACTACAATGAGCAGTTCTTC. As protein: CATSDGLAGVKNYNEQFF.

This clonotype was found many times. The chain carries TRBV20-1 and TRBJ1-1, with D possibly TRBD1 on 5 matching bases. Germline CDR1 and CDR2: DFQATT and SNEGSKA (reference sequence). The CDR3 covers 13 residues. The V gene lost 3 bases and the J gene lost 3 bases, with 11 bases spanning the gap. CDR3 loop: CSASQGWDTEAFF. CDR3 DNA sequence: TGCAGTGCTAGTCAGGGTTGGGACACTGAAGCTTTCTTT.

This clonotype was picked up many times. The chain has TRBV19 and TRBJ1-1; D unclear. This CDR3 is built from 14 residues. Trimming removed 3 bases from V and 5 bases from J, with 13 bases in between. CDR1 is LNHDA and CDR2 is SQIVND in the germline V gene (reference sequence). The CDR3 DNA follows: TGTGCCAGTAGTATTGTTCGTGGCGGGACTGAAGCTTTCTTT. This encodes CASSIVRGGTEAFF. Complete variable domain (other parts from reference TRBV19 and TRBJ1-1): DGGITQSPKYLFRKEGQNVTLSCEQNLNHDAMYWYRQDPGQGLRLIYYSQIVNDFQKGDIAEGYSVSREKKESFPLTVTSAQKNPTAFYLCASSIVRGGTEAFFGQGTRLTVV.

This clonotype was seen ten or more times. CDR3 DNA: TGTGCCAGCTCACAAGGACAGGGGAACACTGAAGCTTTCTTT. As protein: CASSQGQGNTEAFF. This chain uses TRBV18 with TRBJ1-1; 8 bases agree with TRBD1. The germline CDR1 and CDR2 sequences are KGHSH and LQKENI. The CDR3 has 14 residues. V was clipped by 4 bases and J by 1 base; unmatched bases: 2.

This clonotype was observed at least ten times. The rearrangement uses TRBV5-1 and TRBJ2-1, with 8 bases lining up with TRBD1. Germline V gives CDR1 SGHRS, CDR2 YFSETQ. Trimming took 4 bases from V and 0 from J; bases not matched to a gene: 3. The CDR3 length is 15 residues. CDR3: CASSAGGRSYNEQFF. The CDR3 DNA follows: TGCGCCAGCAGCGCAGGGGGCCGCTCCTACAATGAGCAGTTCTTC.